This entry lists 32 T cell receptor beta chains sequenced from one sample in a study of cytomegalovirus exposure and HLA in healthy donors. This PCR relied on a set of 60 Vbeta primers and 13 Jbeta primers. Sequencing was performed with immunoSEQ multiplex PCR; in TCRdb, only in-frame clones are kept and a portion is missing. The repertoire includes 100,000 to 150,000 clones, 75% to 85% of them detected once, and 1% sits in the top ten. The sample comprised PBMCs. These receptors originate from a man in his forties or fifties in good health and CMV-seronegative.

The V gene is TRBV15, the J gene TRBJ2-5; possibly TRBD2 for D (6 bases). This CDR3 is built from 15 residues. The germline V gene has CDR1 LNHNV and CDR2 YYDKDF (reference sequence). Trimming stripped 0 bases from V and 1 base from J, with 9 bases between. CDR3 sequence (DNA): TGTGCCACCAGCAGAGATCGGGGGACCCAAGAGACCCAGTACTTC. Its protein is CATSRDRGTQETQYF.

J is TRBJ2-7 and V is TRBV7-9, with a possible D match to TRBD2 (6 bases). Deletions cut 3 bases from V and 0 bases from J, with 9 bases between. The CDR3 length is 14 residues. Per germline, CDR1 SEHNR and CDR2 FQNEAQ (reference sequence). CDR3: CASSFGGSSYEQYF. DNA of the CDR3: TGTGCCAGCAGCTTTGGGGGGAGCTCCTACGAGCAGTACTTC. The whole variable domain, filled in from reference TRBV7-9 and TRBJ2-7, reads DTGVSQNPRHKITKRGQNVTFRCDPISEHNRLYWYRQTLGQGPEFLTYFQNEAQLEKSRLLSDRFSAERPKGSFSTLEIQRTEQGDSAMYLCASSFGGSSYEQYFGPGTRLTVT.

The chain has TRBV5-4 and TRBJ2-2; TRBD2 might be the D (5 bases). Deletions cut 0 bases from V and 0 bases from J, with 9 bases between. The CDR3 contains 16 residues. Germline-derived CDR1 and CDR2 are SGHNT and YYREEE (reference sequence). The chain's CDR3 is CASSLAVGANTGELFF. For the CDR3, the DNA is TGTGCCAGCAGCTTGGCGGTCGGGGCGAACACCGGGGAGCTGTTTTTT. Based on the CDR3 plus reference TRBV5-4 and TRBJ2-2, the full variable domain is ETGVTQSPTHLIKTRGQQVTLRCSSQSGHNTVSWYQQALGQGPQFIFQYYREEENGRGNFPPRFSGLQFPNYSSELNVNALELDDSALYLCASSLAVGANTGELFFGEGSRLTVL.

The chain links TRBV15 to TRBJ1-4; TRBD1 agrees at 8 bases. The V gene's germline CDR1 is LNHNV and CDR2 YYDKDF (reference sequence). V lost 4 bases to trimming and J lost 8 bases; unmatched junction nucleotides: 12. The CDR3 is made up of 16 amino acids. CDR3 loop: CATSKMGQGAREKLFF. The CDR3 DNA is TGTGCCACCAGCAAAATGGGTCAGGGGGCAAGGGAAAAACTGTTTTTT.

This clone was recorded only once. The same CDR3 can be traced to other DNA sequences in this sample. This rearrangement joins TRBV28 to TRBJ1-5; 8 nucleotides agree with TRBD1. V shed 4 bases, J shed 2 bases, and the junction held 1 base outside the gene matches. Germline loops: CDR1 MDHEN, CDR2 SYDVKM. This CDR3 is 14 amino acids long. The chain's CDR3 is CASSSGGGNQPQHF. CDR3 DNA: TGTGCCAGCAGTTCAGGGGGCGGCAATCAGCCCCAGCATTTT.

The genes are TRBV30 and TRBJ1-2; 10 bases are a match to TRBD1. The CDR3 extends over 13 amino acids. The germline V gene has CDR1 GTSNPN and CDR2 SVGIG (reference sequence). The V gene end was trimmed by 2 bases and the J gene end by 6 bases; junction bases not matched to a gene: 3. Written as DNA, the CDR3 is TGTGCCTGGAGTACCGGACAGGGGGATGGCTACACCTTC. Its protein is CAWSTGQGDGYTF.

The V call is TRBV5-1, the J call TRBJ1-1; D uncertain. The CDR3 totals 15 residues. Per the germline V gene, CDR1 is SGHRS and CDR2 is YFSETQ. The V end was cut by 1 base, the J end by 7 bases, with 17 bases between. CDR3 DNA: TGCGCCAGCAGCTTGTCTTTTCCTCGGTTTGGTGAAGCTTTCTTT. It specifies CASSLSFPRFGEAFF.

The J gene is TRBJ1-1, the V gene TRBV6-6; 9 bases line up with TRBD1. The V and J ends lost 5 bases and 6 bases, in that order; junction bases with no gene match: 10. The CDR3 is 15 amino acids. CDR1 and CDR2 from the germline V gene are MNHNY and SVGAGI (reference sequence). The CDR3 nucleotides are TGTGCCAGCAGTGTACCCGGGACAGGGCTCCCTGAAGCTTTCTTT. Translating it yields CASSVPGTGLPEAFF.

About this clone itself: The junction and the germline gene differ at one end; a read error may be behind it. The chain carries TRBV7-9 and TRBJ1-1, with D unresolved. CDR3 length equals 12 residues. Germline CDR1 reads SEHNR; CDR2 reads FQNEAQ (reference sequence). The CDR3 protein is CSSSFVNTEAFF. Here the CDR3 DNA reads TGTTCCAGCAGCTTCGTGAACACTGAAGCTTTCTTT.

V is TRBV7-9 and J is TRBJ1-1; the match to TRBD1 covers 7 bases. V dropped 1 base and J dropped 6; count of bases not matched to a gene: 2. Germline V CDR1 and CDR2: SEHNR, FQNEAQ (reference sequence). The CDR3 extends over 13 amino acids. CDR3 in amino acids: CASSLEGTAEAFF. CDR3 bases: TGTGCCAGCAGCTTAGAAGGGACAGCTGAAGCTTTCTTT.

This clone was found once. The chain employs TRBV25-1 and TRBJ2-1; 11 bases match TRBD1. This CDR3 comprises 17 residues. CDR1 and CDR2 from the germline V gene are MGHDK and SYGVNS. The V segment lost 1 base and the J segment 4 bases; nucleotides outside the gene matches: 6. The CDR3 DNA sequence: TGTGCCAGCAGTGAATCCGGGACAGGGGGTTTTTACAATGAGCAGTTCTTC. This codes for CASSESGTGGFYNEQFF. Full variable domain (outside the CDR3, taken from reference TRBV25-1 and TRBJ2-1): EADIYQTPRYLVIGTGKKITLECSQTMGHDKMYWYQQDPGMELHLIHYSYGVNSTEKGDLSSESTVSRIRTEHFPLTLESARPSHTSQYLCASSESGTGGFYNEQFFGPGTRLTVL.

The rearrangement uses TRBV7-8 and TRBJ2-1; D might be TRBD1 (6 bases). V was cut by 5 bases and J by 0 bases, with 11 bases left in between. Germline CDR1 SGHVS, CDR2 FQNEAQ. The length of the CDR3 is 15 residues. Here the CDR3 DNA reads TGTGCCAGCAGCACCCGGGACACCTCCTACAATGAGCAGTTCTTC. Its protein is CASSTRDTSYNEQFF.

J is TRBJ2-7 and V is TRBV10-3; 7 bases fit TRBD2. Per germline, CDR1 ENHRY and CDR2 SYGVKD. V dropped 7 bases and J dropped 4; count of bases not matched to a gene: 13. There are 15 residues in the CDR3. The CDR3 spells CAIMGSGVGVYEQYF. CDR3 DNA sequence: TGTGCCATCATGGGGAGCGGGGTTGGGGTTTACGAGCAGTACTTC.

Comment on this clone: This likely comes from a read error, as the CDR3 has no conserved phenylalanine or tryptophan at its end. This chain's CDR3 is CASRGDRENEKLFV. DNA of the CDR3: TGCGCCAGCCGAGGGGACAGGGAGAATGAAAAACTGTTTGTT. The chain has TRBV5-1 and TRBJ1-4; 9 positions agree with TRBD1. J lost 5 bases, V lost 7 bases, and 6 bases had no gene match. The CDR3 covers 14 residues. CDR1 SGHRS and CDR2 YFSETQ come from the germline V gene.

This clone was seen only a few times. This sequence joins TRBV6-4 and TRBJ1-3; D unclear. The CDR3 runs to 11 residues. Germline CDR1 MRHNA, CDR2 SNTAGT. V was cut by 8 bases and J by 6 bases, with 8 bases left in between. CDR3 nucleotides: TGTGCCAGCCCCCGTCCAAACACCATATATTTT. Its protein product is CASPRPNTIYF.

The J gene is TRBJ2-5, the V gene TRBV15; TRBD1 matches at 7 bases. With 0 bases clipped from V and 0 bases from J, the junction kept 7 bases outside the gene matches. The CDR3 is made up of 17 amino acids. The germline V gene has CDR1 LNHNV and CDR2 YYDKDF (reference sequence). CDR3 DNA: TGTGCCACCAGCAGAGATCCCTTGACAGGGTACCAAGAGACCCAGTACTTC. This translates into CATSRDPLTGYQETQYF.

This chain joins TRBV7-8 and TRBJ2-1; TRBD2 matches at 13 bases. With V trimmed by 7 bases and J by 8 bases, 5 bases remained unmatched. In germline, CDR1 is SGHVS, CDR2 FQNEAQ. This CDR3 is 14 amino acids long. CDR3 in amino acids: CASKRTSGSDEQFF. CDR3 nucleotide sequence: TGTGCCAGCAAACGGACTAGCGGGAGTGATGAGCAGTTCTTC.

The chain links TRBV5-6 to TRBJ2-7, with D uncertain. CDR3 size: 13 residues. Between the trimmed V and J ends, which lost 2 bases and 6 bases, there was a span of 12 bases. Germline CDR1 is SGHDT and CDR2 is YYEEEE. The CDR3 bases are TGTGCCAGCAGCTTCGGGTCCGTCCCCGAGCAGTACTTC. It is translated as CASSFGSVPEQYF.

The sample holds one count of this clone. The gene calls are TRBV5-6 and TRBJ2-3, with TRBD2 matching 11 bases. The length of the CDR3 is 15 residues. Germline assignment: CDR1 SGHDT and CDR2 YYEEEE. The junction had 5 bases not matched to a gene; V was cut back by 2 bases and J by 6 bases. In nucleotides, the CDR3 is TGTGCCAGCAGCTTTAGCGGGGGGGCCACGGATACGCAGTATTTT. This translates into CASSFSGGATDTQYF.

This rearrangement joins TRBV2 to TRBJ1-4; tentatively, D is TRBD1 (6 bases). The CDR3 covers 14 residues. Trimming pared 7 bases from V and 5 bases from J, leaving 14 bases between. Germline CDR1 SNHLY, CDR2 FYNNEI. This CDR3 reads CASNQGRGNEKLFF. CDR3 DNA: TGTGCCAGCAACCAGGGGAGGGGGAATGAAAAACTGTTTTTT.

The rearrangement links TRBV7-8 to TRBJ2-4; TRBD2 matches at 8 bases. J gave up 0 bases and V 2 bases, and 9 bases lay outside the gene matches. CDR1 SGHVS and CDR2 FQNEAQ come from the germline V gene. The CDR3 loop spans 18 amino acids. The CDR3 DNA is TGTGCCAGCAGCTTAACCCGGGAGGGGACTCTAGCCAAAAACATTCAGTACTTC. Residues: CASSLTREGTLAKNIQYF.

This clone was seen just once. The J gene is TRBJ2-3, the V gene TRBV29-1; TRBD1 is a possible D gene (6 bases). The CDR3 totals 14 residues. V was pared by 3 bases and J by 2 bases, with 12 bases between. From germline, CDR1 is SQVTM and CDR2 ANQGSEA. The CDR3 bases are TGCAGCGTTGATGTGGGGGACACCACAGATACGCAGTATTTT. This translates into CSVDVGDTTDTQYF.

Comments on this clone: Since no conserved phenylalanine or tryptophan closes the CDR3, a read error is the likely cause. DNA for the CDR3: TGTGCCAGCAGCTTAGAGACAGGGATCAATCAGCCCCAGCATGTT. It yields the protein CASSLETGINQPQHV. This chain connects TRBV7-2 to TRBJ1-5, with 7 bases fitting TRBD1. V was clipped by 1 base and J by 3 bases; unmatched bases: 3. The CDR3 spans 15 residues. Germline values: CDR1 SGHTA, CDR2 FQGNSA.

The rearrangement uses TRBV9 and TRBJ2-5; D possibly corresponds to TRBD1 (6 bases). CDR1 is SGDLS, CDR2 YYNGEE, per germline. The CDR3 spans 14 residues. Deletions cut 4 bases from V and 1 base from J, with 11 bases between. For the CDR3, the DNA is TGTGCCAGCAGCTTAGAAGGGGGCCAAGAGACCCAGTACTTC. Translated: CASSLEGGQETQYF.

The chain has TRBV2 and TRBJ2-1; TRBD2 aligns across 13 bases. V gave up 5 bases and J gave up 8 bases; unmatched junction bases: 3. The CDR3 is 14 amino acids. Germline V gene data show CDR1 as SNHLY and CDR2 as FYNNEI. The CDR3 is CASSSGLAGYEQFF. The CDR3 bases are TGTGCCAGCAGTTCGGGACTAGCGGGGTATGAGCAGTTCTTC.

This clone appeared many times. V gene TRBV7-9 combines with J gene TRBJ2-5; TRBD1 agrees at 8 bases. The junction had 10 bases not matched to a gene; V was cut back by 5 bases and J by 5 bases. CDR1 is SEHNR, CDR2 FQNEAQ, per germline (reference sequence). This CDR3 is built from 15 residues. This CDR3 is CASSPRTGWGETQYF. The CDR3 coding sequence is TGTGCCAGCAGCCCGCGGACAGGGTGGGGCGAGACCCAGTACTTC.

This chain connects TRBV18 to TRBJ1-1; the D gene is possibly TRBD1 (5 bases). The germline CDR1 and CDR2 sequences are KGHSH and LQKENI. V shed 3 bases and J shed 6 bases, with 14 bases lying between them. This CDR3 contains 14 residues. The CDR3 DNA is TGTGCCAGCTCACCTACTTCGATAGGGGCTGAAGCTTTCTTT. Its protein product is CASSPTSIGAEAFF.

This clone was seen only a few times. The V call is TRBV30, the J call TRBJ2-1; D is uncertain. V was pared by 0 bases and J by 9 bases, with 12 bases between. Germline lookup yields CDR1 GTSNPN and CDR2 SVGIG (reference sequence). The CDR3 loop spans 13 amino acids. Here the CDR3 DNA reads TGTGCCTGGAGTGTCCTCACCCTCAGTGAGCAGTTCTTC. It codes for CAWSVLTLSEQFF.

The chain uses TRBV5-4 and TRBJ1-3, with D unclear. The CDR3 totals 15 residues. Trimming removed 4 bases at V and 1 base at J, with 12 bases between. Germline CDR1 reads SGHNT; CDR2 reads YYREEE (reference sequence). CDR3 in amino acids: CASSADLSSGNTIYF. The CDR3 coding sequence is TGTGCCAGCAGCGCCGACTTAAGTTCTGGAAACACCATATATTTT.

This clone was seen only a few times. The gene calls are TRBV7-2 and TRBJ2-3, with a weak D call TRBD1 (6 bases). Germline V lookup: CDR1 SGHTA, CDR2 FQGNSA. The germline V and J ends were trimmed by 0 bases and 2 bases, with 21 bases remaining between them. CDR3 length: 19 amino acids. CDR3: CASSLAAMGAGVHTDTQYF. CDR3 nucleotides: TGTGCCAGCAGCTTAGCCGCCATGGGGGCAGGGGTGCACACAGATACGCAGTATTTT.

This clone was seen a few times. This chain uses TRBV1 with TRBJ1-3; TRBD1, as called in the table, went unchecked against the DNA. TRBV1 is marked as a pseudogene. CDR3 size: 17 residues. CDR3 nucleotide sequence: TGCACCAGCAGCCAAGACCCCCGGCAGGGGGCTCTTAACACCATATATTTT. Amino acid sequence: CTSSQDPRQGALNTIYF.

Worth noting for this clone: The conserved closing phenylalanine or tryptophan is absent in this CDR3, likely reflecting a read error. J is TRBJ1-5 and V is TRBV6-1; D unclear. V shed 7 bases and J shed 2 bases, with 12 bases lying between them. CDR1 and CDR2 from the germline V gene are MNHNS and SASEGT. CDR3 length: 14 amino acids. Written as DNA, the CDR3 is TGTGCCAGCACCACTCAATGGGGCAATCAGCCCCAGCATGTT. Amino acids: CASTTQWGNQPQHV.